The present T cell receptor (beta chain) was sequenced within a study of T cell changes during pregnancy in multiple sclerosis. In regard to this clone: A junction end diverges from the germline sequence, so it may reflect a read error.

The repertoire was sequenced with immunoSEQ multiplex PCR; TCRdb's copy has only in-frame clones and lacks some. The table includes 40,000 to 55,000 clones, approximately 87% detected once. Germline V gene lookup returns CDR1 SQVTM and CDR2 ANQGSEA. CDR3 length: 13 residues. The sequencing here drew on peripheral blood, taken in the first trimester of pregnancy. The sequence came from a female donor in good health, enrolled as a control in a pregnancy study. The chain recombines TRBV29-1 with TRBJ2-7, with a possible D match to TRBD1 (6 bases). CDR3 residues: CSVGQDGPPRPNF. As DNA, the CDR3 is TGCAGCGTTGGACAGGACGGCCCCCCCCGGCCCAACTTC.